The sequence of this TCR beta chain was determined in a study of somatic mutations in cytotoxic T cells in rheumatoid arthritis. Study overall: There were some V beta antibody-stained T-cell populations flow-sorted at nearly 100% purity, and these included V beta1+ cells sequenced for TCRB.

Using immunoSEQ multiplex PCR, the repertoire was profiled, and TCRdb retains in-frame clones only, with some absent. The table has more than 11,000 clones, about 81% seen once. The CDR3 spans 14 residues. Germline assignment: CDR1 SGHKS and CDR2 YYEKEE (reference sequence). The V and J ends lost 3 bases and 1 base respectively, with 10 bases between them. Isolating CD4+ and CD8+ cells involved positive magnetic bead selection on an AutoMACS. Their purity was then checked by flow cytometry. The material sequenced was CD8+ T cells sorted from blood. The receptor was isolated from an adult with rheumatoid arthritis. The chain carries TRBV5-5 and TRBJ1-1; D uncertain. Written as DNA, the CDR3 is TGTGCCAGCAGCTCAGTGGGCACGAACACTGAAGCTTTCTTT. Translation gives CASSSVGTNTEAFF.